The 15 T cell receptor beta chains below come from one sample, sequenced in a study of cytomegalovirus exposure and HLA in healthy donors. The study ran its PCR with 60 Vbeta and 13 Jbeta primers. Method: immunoSEQ multiplex PCR; TCRdb's copy keeps in-frame clones and lacks some. Of tens of thousands of clones in the sample, 74% were seen once. The sample consisted of PBMCs. The receptors were gathered from a woman between 50 and 59 years old in good health and CMV-seropositive.

The V call is TRBV29-1, the J call TRBJ2-7, with D possibly TRBD2 on 6 matching bases. Germline assignment: CDR1 SQVTM and CDR2 ANQGSEA. Between the trimmed V and J ends, which lost 1 base and 2 bases, there was a span of 15 bases. The length of the CDR3 is 15 residues. CDR3 residues: CSVEAAEGRPYEQYF. In DNA form, the CDR3 reads TGCAGCGTTGAAGCTGCGGAGGGGCGGCCCTACGAGCAGTACTTC.

The chain employs TRBV13 and TRBJ1-1; 9 bases agree with TRBD1. From germline, CDR1 is PRHDT and CDR2 FYEKMQ (reference sequence). The CDR3 length is 15 residues. J gave up 6 bases and V 5 bases, and 10 bases lay outside the gene matches. DNA for the CDR3: TGTGCCAGCAGCCTATTGACAGGGGGGACATCTGAAGCTTTCTTT. Its translation: CASSLLTGGTSEAFF.

V and J are TRBV28 and TRBJ1-4; TRBD1 matches at 8 bases. V lost 3 bases, J lost 8 bases, and 17 bases stayed unmatched. CDR3 size: 18 residues. CDR1 is MDHEN and CDR2 is SYDVKM in the germline V gene. The CDR3 sequence is CASSLATGGGFSVEKLFF. The CDR3 DNA reads TGTGCCAGCAGTTTGGCTACAGGGGGGGGTTTCAGTGTCGAAAAACTGTTTTTT.

This clone was observed once. This rearrangement joins TRBV6-1 to TRBJ1-5, with unresolved D. The V end lost 6 bases, the J end lost 0 bases, and 6 bases lay between the germline ends. The CDR3 consists of 13 residues. Looked up from germline, CDR1 is MNHNS and CDR2 is SASEGT. CDR3 protein: CASRYSSNQPQHF. The CDR3 bases are TGTGCCAGCAGATACAGTAGCAATCAGCCCCAGCATTTT.

This clone appeared once. This chain links TRBV19 with TRBJ2-6; TRBD1 matches 12 bases. CDR1 and CDR2 (germline): LNHDA, SQIVND (reference sequence). V gave up 9 bases and J gave up 1 base; unmatched junction bases: 16. The CDR3 consists of 20 residues. CDR3 sequence (DNA): TGTGCCAGCCATAGCCGGGACAGGGGGCGCACGAGTTCTGGGGCCAACGTCCTGACTTTC. Translation: CASHSRDRGRTSSGANVLTF.

This chain links TRBV2 with TRBJ1-5; 7 nucleotides line up with TRBD1. The length of the CDR3 is 16 residues. Germline CDR1 is SNHLY and CDR2 is FYNNEI. The junction had 8 bases not matched to a gene; V was cut back by 6 bases and J by 0 bases. Here the CDR3 reads CASREGAGHSNQPQHF. As DNA, the CDR3 is TGTGCCAGCAGGGAGGGGGCGGGACATAGCAATCAGCCCCAGCATTTT.

V and J are TRBV7-9 and TRBJ2-7, with 9 nucleotides matching TRBD1. The V and J ends lost 2 bases and 5 bases, in that order; junction bases with no gene match: 7. Germline CDR1 is SEHNR and CDR2 is FQNEAQ (reference sequence). This CDR3 has 15 amino acids. For the CDR3, the DNA is TGTGCCAGCAGCTTATGGCTGGGACAGGGCCACGAGCAGTACTTC. Its translation is CASSLWLGQGHEQYF.

The chain carries TRBV20-1 and TRBJ2-5; no firm D call. The tail of the sequence fits TRBJ2-7 better, so the J call may be wrong. CDR1 is DFQATT and CDR2 is SNEGSKA in the germline V gene (reference sequence). CDR3 size: 11 residues. The CDR3 coding sequence is TGCAGTGCTAGGGTCGGTTACGAGCAGTACTTC. Its protein is CSARVGYEQYF.

CDR3: CASSLVGQGRETQYF. CDR3 bases: TGTGCCAGCAGCTTGGTAGGACAGGGGAGGGAGACCCAGTACTTC. V usage is TRBV5-6 and J usage is TRBJ2-5; TRBD1 matches at 9 bases. Per the germline V gene, CDR1 is SGHDT and CDR2 is YYEEEE. The ends lost 0 bases at V and 5 bases at J; junction bases unmatched: 5. The CDR3 covers 15 residues.

The CDR3 nucleotides are TGTGCCAGTAGTGGTTCTCGACAGGGAGGCTACACCTTC. It is translated as CASSGSRQGGYTF. This chain connects TRBV19 to TRBJ1-2; 7 positions match TRBD1. Germline V gene sequence: CDR1 LNHDA, CDR2 SQIVND (reference sequence). The V and J ends lost 5 bases and 8 bases, in that order; junction bases with no gene match: 8. The CDR3 loop spans 13 amino acids.

V usage is TRBV2 and J usage is TRBJ1-1; D not resolved. Germline CDR1 reads SNHLY; CDR2 reads FYNNEI. The CDR3 has 14 amino acids. The V gene lost 6 bases and the J gene lost 3 bases, with 14 bases spanning the gap. CDR3: CASRTYEADTEAFF. The CDR3 coding sequence is TGTGCCAGCAGGACATACGAAGCGGACACTGAAGCTTTCTTT.

V usage is TRBV7-9 and J usage is TRBJ2-3; 10 positions agree with TRBD1. The germline V gene has CDR1 SEHNR and CDR2 FQNEAQ (reference sequence). Germline trimming cut 4 bases from V and 2 bases from J; bases unmatched to any gene: 9. This CDR3 contains 17 residues. The CDR3 here is CASSSLAGTGATDTQYF. CDR3 in DNA: TGTGCCAGCAGCTCATTGGCCGGGACAGGGGCCACAGATACGCAGTATTTT.

This chain connects TRBV4-1 to TRBJ2-3, with D possibly TRBD1 on 6 matching bases. The CDR3 contains 19 residues. The germline V gene has CDR1 MGHRA and CDR2 YSYEKL. V lost 1 base, J lost 2 bases, and 22 bases lay in between. CDR3 loop: CASSQVVQGTTRSTDTQYF. The CDR3 nucleotides read TGCGCCAGCAGCCAAGTGGTCCAGGGGACCACCCGATCCACAGATACGCAGTATTTT.

This sequence joins TRBV5-1 and TRBJ2-7; 12 nucleotides align to TRBD2. The CDR3 is made up of 15 amino acids. Germline CDR1 is SGHRS and CDR2 is YFSETQ. V was clipped by 5 bases and J by 2 bases; unmatched bases: 5. The CDR3 protein is CASSQLAGGPYEQYF. As DNA, the CDR3 is TGCGCCAGCAGTCAACTAGCGGGAGGTCCCTACGAGCAGTACTTC.

The rearrangement uses TRBV6-6 and TRBJ2-7, with 8 positions matching TRBD2. V trimming: 7 bases; J trimming: 4 bases; junction bases outside the gene matches: 15. This CDR3 is built from 16 residues. The germline V gene has CDR1 MNHNY and CDR2 SVGAGI (reference sequence). This CDR3 is CASKPPSGAGVYEQYF. CDR3 DNA: TGTGCCAGCAAGCCCCCTTCGGGAGCGGGAGTTTACGAGCAGTACTTC.